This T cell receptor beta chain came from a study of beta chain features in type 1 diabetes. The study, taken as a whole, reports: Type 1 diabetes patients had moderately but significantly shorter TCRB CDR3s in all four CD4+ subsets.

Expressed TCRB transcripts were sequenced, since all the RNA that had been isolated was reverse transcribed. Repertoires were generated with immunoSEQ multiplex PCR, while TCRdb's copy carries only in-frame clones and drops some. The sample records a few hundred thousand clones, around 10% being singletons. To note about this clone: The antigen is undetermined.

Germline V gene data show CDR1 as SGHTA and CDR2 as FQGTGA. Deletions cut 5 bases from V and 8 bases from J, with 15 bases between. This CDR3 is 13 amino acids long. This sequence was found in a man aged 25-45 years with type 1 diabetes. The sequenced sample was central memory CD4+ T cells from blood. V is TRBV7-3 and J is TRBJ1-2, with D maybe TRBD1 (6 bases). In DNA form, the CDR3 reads TGTGCCAGCAGCCCGACGCCGGGGGGCGGCTACACCTTC. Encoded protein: CASSPTPGGGYTF.